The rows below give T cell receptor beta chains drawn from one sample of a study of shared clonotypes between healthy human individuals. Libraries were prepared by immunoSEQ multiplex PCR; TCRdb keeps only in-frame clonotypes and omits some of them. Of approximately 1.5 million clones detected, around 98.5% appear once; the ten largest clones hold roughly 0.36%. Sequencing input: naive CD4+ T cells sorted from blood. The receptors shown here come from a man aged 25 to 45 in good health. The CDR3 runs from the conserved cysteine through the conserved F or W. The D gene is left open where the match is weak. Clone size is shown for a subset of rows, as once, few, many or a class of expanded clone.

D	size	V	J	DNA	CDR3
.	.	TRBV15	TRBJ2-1	TGTGCCACCAGCAGAGATAATTCAGGGATGGACAATGAGCAGTTCTTC	CATSRDNSGMDNEQFF
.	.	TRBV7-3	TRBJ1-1	TGTGCCAGCAGTTCAAAGATCAACACTGAAGCTTTCTTT	CASSSKINTEAFF
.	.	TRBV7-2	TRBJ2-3	TGTGCCAGCAGCTTAGCGTACGGGGCAGATACGCAGTATTTT	CASSLAYGADTQYF
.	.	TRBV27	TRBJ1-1	TGTGCCAGCAGTCGGGGCGGGATTACCCGGACTGAAGCTTTCTTT	CASSRGGITRTEAFF
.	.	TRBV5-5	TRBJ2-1	TGTGCCAGCAGTCAAAAGGTGTTATTACTTTCTGAGCAGTTCTTC	CASSQKVLLLSEQFF
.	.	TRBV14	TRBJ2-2	TGTGCCAGCAGCCAGCAGGGAATCGGGGAGCTGTTTTTT	CASSQQGIGELFF
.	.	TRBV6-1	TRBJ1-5	TGTGCCAGCAGGGATACTCCCTGGGATCAGCCCCAGCATTTT	CASRDTPWDQPQHF
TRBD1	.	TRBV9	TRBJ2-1	TGTGCCAGCAGCGTAGATATGTTGGGACAGGGGTCCCACAATGAGCAGTTCTTC	CASSVDMLGQGSHNEQFF
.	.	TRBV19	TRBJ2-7	TGTGCCAGTAGCCGGGACGTAACCTCCTACGAGCAGTACTTC	CASSRDVTSYEQYF
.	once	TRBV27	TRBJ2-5	TGTGCCAGCAATCCGGGGGCGCGTTGGGTCCAAGAGACCCAGTACTTC	CASNPGARWVQETQYF
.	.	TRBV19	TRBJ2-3	TGTGCCAGTAGTAACGGACCAGGGGCAGATACGCAGTATTTT	CASSNGPGADTQYF
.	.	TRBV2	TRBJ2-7	TGTGCCAGCAGTGTCCAAGGCCCCTCCTACGAGCAGTACTTC	CASSVQGPSYEQYF
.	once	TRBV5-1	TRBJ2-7	TGCGCCAGCAGCTTGGCGGGCGCCGAGCAGTACTTC	CASSLAGAEQYF
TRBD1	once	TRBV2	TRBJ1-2	TGTGCCAGCAGAGGGACAGGGTGGATCTCTGGCTACACCTTC	CASRGTGWISGYTF
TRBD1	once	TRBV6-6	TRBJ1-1	TGTGCCAGCAGCAGCGGACAGGAGCTCTTAGCTTTCTTT	CASSSGQELLAFF
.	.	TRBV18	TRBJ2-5	TGTGCCAGCTCACCCAAAAGACAGACCGCGTCCGACGACTTC	CASSPKRQTASDDF
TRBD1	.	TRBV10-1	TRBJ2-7	TGCGCCAGCAGTCGGACAGGCGCAAGCGAGCAGTACTTC	CASSRTGASEQYF
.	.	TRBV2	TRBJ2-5	TGTGCCAGCAGCCCACGATTAGCGCTTTGGGAGACCCAGTACTTC	CASSPRLALWETQYF